This TCR beta chain comes out of a study of cytomegalovirus exposure and HLA in healthy donors. Trimming took 3 bases from V and 0 from J, leaving 5 bases between them. The CDR3 contains 14 residues. Germline V gene lookup returns CDR1 MNHEY and CDR2 SMNVEV (reference sequence). The table came from immunoSEQ multiplex PCR; TCRdb's copy has only in-frame clones and leaves some out. The sample records roughly 150,000 clones, roughly nine tenths being singletons. This rearrangement joins TRBV27 to TRBJ1-4; D is ambiguous. This clonotype was sampled from a man aged 18 to 30 in good health and CMV-seronegative. Sample: PBMCs. CDR3 residues: CASSLAATNEKLFF. The CDR3 DNA reads TGTGCCAGCAGTTTGGCCGCAACTAATGAAAAACTGTTTTTT. Variable domain in full (rest from reference TRBV27 and TRBJ1-4): EAQVTQNPRYLITVTGKKLTVTCSQNMNHEYMSWYRQDPGLGLRQIYYSMNVEVTDKGDVPEGYKVSRKEKRNFPLILESPSPNQTSLYFCASSLAATNEKLFFGSGTQLSVL.